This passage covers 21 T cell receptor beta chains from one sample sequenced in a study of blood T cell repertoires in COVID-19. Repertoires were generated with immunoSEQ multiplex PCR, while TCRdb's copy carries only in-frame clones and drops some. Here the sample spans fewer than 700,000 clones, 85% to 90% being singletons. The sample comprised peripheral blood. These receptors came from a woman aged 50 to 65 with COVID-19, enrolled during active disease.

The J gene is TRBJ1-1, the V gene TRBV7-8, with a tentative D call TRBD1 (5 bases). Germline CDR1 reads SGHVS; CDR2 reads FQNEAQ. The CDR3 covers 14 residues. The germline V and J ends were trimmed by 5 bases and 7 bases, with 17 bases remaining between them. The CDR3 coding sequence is TGTGCCAGCAGCCTCAGACAGTCCACCCTTGAAGCTTTCTTT. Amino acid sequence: CASSLRQSTLEAFF.

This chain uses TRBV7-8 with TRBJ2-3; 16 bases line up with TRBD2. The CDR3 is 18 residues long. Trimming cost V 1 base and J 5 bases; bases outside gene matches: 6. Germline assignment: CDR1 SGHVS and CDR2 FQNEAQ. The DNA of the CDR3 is TGTGCCAGCAGCTTAGTTCCGGGACTAGCGGGGGGGCAAGATACGCAGTATTTT. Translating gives CASSLVPGLAGGQDTQYF.

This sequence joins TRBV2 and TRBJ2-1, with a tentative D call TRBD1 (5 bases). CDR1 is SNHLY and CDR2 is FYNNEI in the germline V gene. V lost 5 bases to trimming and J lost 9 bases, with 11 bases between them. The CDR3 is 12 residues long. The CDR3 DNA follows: TGTGCCAGCAGTCGCACAGGTAGTGAGCAGTTCTTC. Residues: CASSRTGSEQFF.

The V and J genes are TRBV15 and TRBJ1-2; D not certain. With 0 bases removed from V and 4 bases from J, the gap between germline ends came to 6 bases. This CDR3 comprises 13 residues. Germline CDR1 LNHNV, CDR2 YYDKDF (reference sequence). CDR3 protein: CATSRDTAYGYTF. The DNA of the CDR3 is TGTGCCACCAGCAGAGATACAGCCTATGGCTACACCTTC.

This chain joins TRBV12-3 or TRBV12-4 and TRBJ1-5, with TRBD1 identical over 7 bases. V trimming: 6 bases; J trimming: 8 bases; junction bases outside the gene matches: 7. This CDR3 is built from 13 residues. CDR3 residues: CASSRQGLEPQHF. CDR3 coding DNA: TGTGCCAGCAGCCGACAGGGATTGGAGCCCCAGCATTTT.

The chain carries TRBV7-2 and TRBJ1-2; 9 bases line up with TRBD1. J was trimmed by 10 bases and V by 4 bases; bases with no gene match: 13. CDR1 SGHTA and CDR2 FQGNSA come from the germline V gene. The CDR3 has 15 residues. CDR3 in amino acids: CASSSHTGGLGDYTF. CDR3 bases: TGTGCCAGCAGCTCTCATACAGGGGGCTTAGGGGACTACACCTTC.

In nucleotides, the CDR3 is TGTGCCAGCAGTACCGGACTAGCGGGGGGGCCGGATTCCCAGCGAGGTGAGCAGTTCTTC. Its translation: CASSTGLAGGPDSQRGEQFF. The chain combines TRBV2 with TRBJ2-1; 15 bases are shared with TRBD2. With V trimmed by 5 bases and J by 9 bases, 20 bases remained unmatched. CDR1 and CDR2 from the germline V gene are SNHLY and FYNNEI. The CDR3 is 20 amino acids.

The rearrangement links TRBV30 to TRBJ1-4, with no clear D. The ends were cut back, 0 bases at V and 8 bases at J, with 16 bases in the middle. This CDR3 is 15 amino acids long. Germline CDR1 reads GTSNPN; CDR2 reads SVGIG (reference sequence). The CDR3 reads CAWSVGGPRGEKLFF. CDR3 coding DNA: TGTGCCTGGAGTGTAGGTGGCCCACGAGGGGAAAAACTGTTTTTT.

The DNA of the CDR3 is TGTGCCAGCTCATCCGGGACAGGGCTTTATGGCTACACCTTC. Its protein product is CASSSGTGLYGYTF. This sequence joins TRBV6-5 and TRBJ1-2; 9 bases agree with TRBD1. Germline loops: CDR1 MNHEY, CDR2 SVGAGI. V lost 8 bases and J lost 5; bases outside the gene matches: 9. The CDR3 is made up of 14 amino acids.

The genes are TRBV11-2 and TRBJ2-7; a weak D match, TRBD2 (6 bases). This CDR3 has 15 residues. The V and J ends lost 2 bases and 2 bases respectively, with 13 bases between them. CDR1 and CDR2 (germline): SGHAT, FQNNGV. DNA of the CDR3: TGTGCCAGCAGCTTAATTCAGGGACTCGCCTACGAGCAGTACTTC. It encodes CASSLIQGLAYEQYF.

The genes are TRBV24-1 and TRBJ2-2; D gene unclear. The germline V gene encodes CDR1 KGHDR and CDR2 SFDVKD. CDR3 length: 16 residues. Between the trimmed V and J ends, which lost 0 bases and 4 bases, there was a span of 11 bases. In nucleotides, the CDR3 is TGTGCCACCAGTGATTTGCACAATTCGGGCACCGGGGAGCTGTTTTTT. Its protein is CATSDLHNSGTGELFF.

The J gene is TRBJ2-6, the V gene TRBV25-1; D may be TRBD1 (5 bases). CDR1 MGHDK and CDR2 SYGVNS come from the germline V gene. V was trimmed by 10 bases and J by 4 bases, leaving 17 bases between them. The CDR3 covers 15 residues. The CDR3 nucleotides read TGTGCCACCCCCTCGGACGCAGGGGGGGCCAACGTCCTGACTTTC. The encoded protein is CATPSDAGGANVLTF.

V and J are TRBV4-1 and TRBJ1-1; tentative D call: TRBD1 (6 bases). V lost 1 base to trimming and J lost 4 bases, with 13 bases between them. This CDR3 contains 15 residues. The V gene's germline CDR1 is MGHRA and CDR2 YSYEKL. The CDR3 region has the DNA TGCGCCAGCAGCCAAGGATGGCAGGGGCTCACTGAAGCTTTCTTT. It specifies CASSQGWQGLTEAFF.

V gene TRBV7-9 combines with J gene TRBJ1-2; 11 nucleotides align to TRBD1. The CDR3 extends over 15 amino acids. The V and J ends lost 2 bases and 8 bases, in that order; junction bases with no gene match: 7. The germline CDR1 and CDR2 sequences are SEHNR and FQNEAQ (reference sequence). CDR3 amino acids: CASSLLSGQGEGYTF. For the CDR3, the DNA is TGTGCCAGCAGCTTATTATCGGGACAGGGGGAAGGCTACACCTTC.

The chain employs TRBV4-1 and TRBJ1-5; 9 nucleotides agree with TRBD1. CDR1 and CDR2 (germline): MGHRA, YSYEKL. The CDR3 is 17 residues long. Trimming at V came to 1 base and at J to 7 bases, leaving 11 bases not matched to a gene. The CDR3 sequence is CASSQVGRDRVRQPQHF. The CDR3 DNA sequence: TGCGCCAGCAGCCAAGTAGGTCGGGACAGGGTCAGACAGCCCCAGCATTTT.

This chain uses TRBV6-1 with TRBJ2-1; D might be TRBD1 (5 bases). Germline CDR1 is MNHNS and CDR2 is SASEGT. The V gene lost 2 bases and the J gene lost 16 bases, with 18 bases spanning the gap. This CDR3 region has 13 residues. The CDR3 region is CASSEIRQPLFFF. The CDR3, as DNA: TGTGCCAGCAGTGAAATCCGACAGCCCCTGTTCTTCTTC.

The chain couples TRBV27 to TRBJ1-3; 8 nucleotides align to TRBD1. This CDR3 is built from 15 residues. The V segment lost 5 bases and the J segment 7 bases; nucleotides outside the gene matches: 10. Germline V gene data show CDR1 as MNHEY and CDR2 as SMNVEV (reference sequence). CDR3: CASSDPGQGSNTIYF. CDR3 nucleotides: TGTGCCAGCAGTGACCCCGGACAGGGCTCTAACACCATATATTTT.

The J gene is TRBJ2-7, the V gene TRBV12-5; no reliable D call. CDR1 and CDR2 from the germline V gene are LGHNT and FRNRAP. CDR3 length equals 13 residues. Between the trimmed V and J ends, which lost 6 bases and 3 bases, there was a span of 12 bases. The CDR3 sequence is CASGLPASYEQYF. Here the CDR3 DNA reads TGTGCTAGTGGCCTCCCGGCTAGCTACGAGCAGTACTTC. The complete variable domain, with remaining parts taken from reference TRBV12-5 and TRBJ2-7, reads DARVTQTPRHKVTEMGQEVTMRCQPILGHNTVFWYRQTMMQGLELLAYFRNRAPLDDSGMPKDRFSAEMPDATLATLKIQPSEPRDSAVYFCASGLPASYEQYFGPGTRLTVT.

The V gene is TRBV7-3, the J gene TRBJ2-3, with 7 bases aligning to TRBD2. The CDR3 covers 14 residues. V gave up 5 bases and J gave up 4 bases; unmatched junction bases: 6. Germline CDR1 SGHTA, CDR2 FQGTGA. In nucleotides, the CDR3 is TGTGCCAGCAGCCAGACGGGGGGAGCAGATACGCAGTATTTT. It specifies CASSQTGGADTQYF.

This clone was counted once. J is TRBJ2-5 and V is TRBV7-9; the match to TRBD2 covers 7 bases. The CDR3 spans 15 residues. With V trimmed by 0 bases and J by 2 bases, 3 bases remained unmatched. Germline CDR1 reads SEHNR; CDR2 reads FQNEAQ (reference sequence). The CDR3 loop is CASSLARLAQETQYF. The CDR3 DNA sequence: TGTGCCAGCAGCTTAGCCCGACTAGCTCAAGAGACCCAGTACTTC.

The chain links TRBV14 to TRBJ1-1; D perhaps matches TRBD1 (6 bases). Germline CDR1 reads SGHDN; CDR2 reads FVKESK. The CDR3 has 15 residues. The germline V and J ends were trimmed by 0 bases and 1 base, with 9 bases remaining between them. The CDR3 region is CASSQDPGENTEAFF. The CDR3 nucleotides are TGTGCCAGCAGCCAAGACCCAGGGGAGAACACTGAAGCTTTCTTT.